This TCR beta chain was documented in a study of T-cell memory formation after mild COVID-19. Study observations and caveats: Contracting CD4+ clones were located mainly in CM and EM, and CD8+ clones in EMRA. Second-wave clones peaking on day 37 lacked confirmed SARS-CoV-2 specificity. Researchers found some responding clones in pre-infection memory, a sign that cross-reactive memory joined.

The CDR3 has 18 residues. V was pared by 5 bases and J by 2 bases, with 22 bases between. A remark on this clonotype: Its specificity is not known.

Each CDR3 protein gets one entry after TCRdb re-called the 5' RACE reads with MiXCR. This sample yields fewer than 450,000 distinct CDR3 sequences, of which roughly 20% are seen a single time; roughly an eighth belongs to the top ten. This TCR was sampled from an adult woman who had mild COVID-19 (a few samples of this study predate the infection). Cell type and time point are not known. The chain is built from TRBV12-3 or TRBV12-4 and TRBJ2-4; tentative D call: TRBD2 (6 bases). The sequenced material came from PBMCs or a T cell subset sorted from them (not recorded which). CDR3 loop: CASSPWGTRVGTKNIQYF. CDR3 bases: TGTGCCAGCAGTCCCTGGGGGACTCGGGTAGGAACCAAAAACATTCAGTACTTC.